This T cell receptor (beta chain) stems from a study of T cells in Graves' hyperthyroidism and ophthalmopathy. Diagnostic assessment was based on clinical symptoms, serum thyroxine and TRAb, thyroid ultrasound and orbital computed tomography. Amplification of TCR beta CDR3 regions was performed using RNA transcripts as template. First-round RT-PCR with HTBI primers amplified the TCR CDR3 region. TCRdb processed the multiplex PCR reads anew with MiXCR; each CDR3 protein has one entry. The sample shows roughly 350,000 distinct CDR3 sequences, roughly 15% of them seen only once. The CDR3 has 12 residues. Trimming shortened V by 7 bases and J by 4 bases, and 10 bases separated the two germline ends. Germline V gene data show CDR1 as ENHRY and CDR2 as SYGVKD. This clonotype has more than one count but fewer than ten.

Sequencing used blood. This sequence was found in a woman between 35 and 50 years old with Graves' ophthalmopathy. This rearrangement joins TRBV10-3 to TRBJ1-2, with D possibly matching TRBD1 (5 bases). The CDR3 protein is CAITPDSYGYTF. Written as DNA, the CDR3 is TGTGCCATCACCCCAGACAGCTATGGCTACACCTTC.